This T cell receptor beta chain appears in the sequencing data of a study of blood T cell repertoires in COVID-19. Overall study context: Nucleic acid was either cDNA or gDNA, and it came from T cells, B-cell-depleted T cells, or PBMCs.

Germline V gives CDR1 SGHTA, CDR2 FQGNSA. Trimming shortened V by 1 base and J by 3 bases, and 10 bases separated the two germline ends. The CDR3 length is 15 residues. Sequencing was performed with immunoSEQ multiplex PCR; in TCRdb, only in-frame clones are kept and a portion is missing. The data show over 200,000 clones, about 89% seen once. The sample comprised peripheral blood. The sequence derives from a man aged 60 to 75 who had recovered from COVID-19. The gene calls are TRBV7-2 and TRBJ1-5, with unresolved D. CDR3 DNA: TGTGCCAGCAGCTTAGAGTCAGGCAACAATCAGCCCCAGCATTTT. Residues: CASSLESGNNQPQHF.